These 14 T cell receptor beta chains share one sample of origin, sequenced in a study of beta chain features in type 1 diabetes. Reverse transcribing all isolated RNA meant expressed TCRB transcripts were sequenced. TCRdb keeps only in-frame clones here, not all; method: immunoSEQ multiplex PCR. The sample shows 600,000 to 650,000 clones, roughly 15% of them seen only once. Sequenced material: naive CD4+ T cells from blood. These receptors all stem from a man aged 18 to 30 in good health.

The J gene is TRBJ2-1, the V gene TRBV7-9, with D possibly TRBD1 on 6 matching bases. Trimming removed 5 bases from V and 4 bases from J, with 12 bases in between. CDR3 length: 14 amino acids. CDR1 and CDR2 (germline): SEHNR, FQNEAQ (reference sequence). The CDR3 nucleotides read TGTGCCAGCAGCCGGGACACCAGTTACAATGAGCAGTTCTTC. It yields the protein CASSRDTSYNEQFF.

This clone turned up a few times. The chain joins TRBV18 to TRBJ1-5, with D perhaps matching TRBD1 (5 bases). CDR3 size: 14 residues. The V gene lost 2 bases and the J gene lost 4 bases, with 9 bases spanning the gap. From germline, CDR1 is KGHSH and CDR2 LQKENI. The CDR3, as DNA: TGTGCCAGCTCACCAGCGACAGAAAATCAGCCCCAGCATTTT. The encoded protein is CASSPATENQPQHF.

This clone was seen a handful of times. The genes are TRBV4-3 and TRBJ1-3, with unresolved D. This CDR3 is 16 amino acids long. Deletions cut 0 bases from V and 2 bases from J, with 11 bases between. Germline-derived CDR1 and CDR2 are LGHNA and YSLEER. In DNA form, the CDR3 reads TGCGCCAGCAGCCAAGAGAGGCTCAATCCTGGAAACACCATATATTTT. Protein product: CASSQERLNPGNTIYF.

The DNA for the CDR3 is TGCAGTGCTAGGGACGGGAGCATTCAGTACTTC. Amino acid sequence: CSARDGSIQYF. The chain recombines TRBV20-1 with TRBJ2-4, with D perhaps matching TRBD2 (6 bases). V was cut by 3 bases and J by 9 bases, with 9 bases left in between. Germline V CDR1 and CDR2: DFQATT, SNEGSKA (reference sequence). CDR3 length equals 11 residues.

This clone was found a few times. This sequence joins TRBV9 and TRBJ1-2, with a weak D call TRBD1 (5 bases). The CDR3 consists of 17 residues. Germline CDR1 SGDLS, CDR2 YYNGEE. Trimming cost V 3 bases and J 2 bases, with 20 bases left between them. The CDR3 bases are TGTGCCAGCAGCGGGGGTGTTTTCAGGGCGCTCAACTATGGCTACACCTTC. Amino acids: CASSGGVFRALNYGYTF.

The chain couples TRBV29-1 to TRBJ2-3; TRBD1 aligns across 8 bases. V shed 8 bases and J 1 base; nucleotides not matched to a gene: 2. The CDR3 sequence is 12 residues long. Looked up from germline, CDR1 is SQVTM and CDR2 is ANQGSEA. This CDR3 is CSSDRGTDTQYF. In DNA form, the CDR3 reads TGCAGCTCGGACAGGGGCACAGATACGCAGTATTTT.

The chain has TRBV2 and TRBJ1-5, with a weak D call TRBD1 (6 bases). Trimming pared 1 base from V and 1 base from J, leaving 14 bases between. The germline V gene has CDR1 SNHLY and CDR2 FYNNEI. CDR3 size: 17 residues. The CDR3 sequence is CASSEVRGPRSNQPQHF. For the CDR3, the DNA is TGTGCCAGCAGTGAAGTCAGGGGCCCCCGAAGCAATCAGCCCCAGCATTTT. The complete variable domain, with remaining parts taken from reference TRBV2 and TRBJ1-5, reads EPEVTQTPSHQVTQMGQEVILRCVPISNHLYFYWYRQILGQKVEFLVSFYNNEISEKSEIFDDQFSVERPDGSNFTLKIRSTKLEDSAMYFCASSEVRGPRSNQPQHFGDGTRLSIL.

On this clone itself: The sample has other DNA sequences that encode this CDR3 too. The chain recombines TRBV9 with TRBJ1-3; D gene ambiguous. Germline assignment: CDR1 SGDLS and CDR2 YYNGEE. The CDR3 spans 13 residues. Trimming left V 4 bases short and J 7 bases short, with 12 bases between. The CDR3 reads CASSPGSGNTIYF. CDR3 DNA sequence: TGTGCCAGCAGCCCAGGAAGCGGCAACACCATATATTTT.

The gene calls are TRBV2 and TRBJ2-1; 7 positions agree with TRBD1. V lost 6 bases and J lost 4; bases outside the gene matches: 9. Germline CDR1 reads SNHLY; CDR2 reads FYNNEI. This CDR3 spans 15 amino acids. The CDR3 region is CASSAQGQQYNEQFF. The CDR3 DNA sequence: TGTGCCAGCAGCGCCCAGGGACAGCAATACAATGAGCAGTTCTTC.

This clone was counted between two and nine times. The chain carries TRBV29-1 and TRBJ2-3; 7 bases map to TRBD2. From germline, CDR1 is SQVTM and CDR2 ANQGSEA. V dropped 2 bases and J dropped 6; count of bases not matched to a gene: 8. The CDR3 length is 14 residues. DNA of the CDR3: TGCAGCGTTGAAACAGCGGGGCGGTCGGATACGCAGTATTTT. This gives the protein CSVETAGRSDTQYF.

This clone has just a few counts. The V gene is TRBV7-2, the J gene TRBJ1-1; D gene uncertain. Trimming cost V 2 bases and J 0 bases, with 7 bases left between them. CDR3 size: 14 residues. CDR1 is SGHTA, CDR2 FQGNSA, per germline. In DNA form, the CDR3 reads TGTGCCAGCAGCTTAAGTAATTTGAACACTGAAGCTTTCTTT. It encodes CASSLSNLNTEAFF.

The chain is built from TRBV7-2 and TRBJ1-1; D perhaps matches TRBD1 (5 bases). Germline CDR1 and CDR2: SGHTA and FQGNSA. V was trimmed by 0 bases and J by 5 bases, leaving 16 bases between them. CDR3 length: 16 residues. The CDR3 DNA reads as TGTGCCAGCAGCTTAGCGCCCCAGGGCGGAGGGACTGAAGCTTTCTTT. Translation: CASSLAPQGGGTEAFF.

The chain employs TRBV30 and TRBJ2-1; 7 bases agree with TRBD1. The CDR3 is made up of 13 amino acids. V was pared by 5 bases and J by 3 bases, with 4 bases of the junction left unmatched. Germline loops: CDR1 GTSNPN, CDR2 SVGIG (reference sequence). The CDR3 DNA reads TGTGCCTGGGCCGGGACAGACTACAATGAGCAGTTCTTC. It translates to CAWAGTDYNEQFF.

This chain's CDR3 is CASSQGGGLAGLYEQYF. Here the CDR3 DNA reads TGTGCCAGCAGCCAGGGCGGGGGACTAGCGGGTCTCTACGAGCAGTACTTC. The chain joins TRBV4-2 to TRBJ2-7; 12 bases agree with TRBD2. With 3 bases clipped from V and 3 bases from J, the junction kept 9 bases outside the gene matches. The CDR3 spans 17 residues. Per the germline V gene, CDR1 is LGHNA and CDR2 is YNFKEQ.